This paragraph reports one T cell receptor (beta chain). Study processing details: Scientists estimated how many nucleated cells there were by amplifying reference gene primers. Measured with immunoSEQ multiplex PCR; TCRdb has only the in-frame clones, and not every one. V and J calls and clone size are those listed in that table; D and trimming were worked out from the DNA. The top ten hold 22% of the sample, which has around 150,000 clones, around 80% seen once. This sample is drawn from a study of blood T cell repertoires in COVID-19. Study-level information: COVID-19 samples, acute and convalescent, were from the United States, Italy and Spain. From T cells, B-cell-depleted T cells, or PBMCs came the material, which was cDNA or gDNA.

With 8 bases removed from V and 2 bases from J, the gap between germline ends came to 19 bases. The CDR3 is made up of 15 amino acids. Germline-derived CDR1 and CDR2 are SNHLY and FYNNEI. V is TRBV2 and J is TRBJ2-7; TRBD2 might be the D (5 bases). Sequencing input: peripheral blood. The receptor was isolated from a woman at least 80 years old with acute or convalescent COVID-19. The CDR3 sequence is CASPPKSGTPYEQYF. The CDR3 DNA sequence: TGTGCCAGCCCTCCCAAGAGCGGAACTCCCTACGAGCAGTACTTC.